This entry lists 26 T cell receptor beta chains sequenced from one sample in a study of identical twins. TCRdb analysed the 5' RACE reads with MiXCR anew, one entry per CDR3 protein. The data contain some 500,000 distinct CDR3 sequences, less than 25% of them singletons. In addition, the sample was reused for a study of T cells expressing NK-cell markers.

Sequencing used CD4+ T cells sorted from blood. The receptors originated from a woman aged 18-30 years in good health.

This clonotype was recorded a few times. Compared with germline, one end of the junction differs, possibly owing to a read error. The chain joins TRBV25-1 to TRBJ1-4, with 9 nucleotides matching TRBD1. This CDR3 contains 14 residues. CDR1 MGHDK and CDR2 SYGVNS come from the germline V gene. The CDR3: CASRRTGVNGKLFF. CDR3 DNA: TGTGCCAGCCGCCGGACAGGGGTTAATGGAAAACTGTTTTTT.

This chain uses TRBV10-1 with TRBJ1-1; D is uncertain. Germline-derived CDR1 and CDR2 are WNHNN and SYGVQD (reference sequence). This CDR3 has 14 amino acids. The germline V and J ends were trimmed by 6 bases and 9 bases, with 20 bases remaining between them. The CDR3 region has the DNA TGCGCCAGCAGAACTCGGCGACGGGAGCTGAAAGCTTTCTTT. Translating it yields CASRTRRRELKAFF.

This clonotype was recorded many times. The genes are TRBV20-1 and TRBJ2-2; maybe TRBD2 (6 bases). CDR1 is DFQATT and CDR2 is SNEGSKA in the germline V gene (reference sequence). Trimming left V 6 bases short and J 0 bases short, with 11 bases between. The CDR3 extends over 14 amino acids. CDR3 nucleotides: TGCAGTGCCCAGCGCGGGACGAACACCGGGGAGCTGTTTTTT. It is translated as CSAQRGTNTGELFF.

This clonotype was picked up a small number of times. The J gene is TRBJ2-1, the V gene TRBV12-3 or TRBV12-4; no clear D. The CDR3 runs 13 residues. The germline V and J ends were trimmed by 5 bases and 5 bases, with 10 bases remaining between them. Written as DNA, the CDR3 is TGTGCCAGCAGTAACGTCCTGGACAATGAGCAGTTCTTC. Amino acid sequence: CASSNVLDNEQFF.

This chain links TRBV29-1 with TRBJ1-1, with 7 bases that match TRBD1. Germline V gene data show CDR1 as SQVTM and CDR2 as ANQGSEA. The CDR3 is made up of 12 amino acids. The V and J ends lost 7 bases and 1 base, in that order; junction bases with no gene match: 3. The CDR3 nucleotides are TGCAGCGCCAGGGGGACGAACACTGAAGCTTTCTTT. This encodes CSARGTNTEAFF.

This clonotype was seen many times. This chain joins TRBV5-6 and TRBJ2-7, with 7 positions matching TRBD2. This CDR3 comprises 16 residues. In germline, CDR1 is SGHDT, CDR2 YYEEEE. Trimming removed 2 bases from V and 3 bases from J; junction bases left unmatched: 11. The CDR3 DNA reads as TGTGCCAGCAGCTTCCAGCGGGGTCTCATTAACTACGAGCAGTACTTC. It yields the protein CASSFQRGLINYEQYF.

The chain combines TRBV10-1 with TRBJ1-2, with D hard to call. V was clipped by 0 bases and J by 8 bases, with 10 bases between them. There are 13 residues in the CDR3. The germline V gene encodes CDR1 WNHNN and CDR2 SYGVQD (reference sequence). The CDR3 here is CASSESLGRGYTF. Written as DNA, the CDR3 is TGCGCCAGCAGTGAGTCCTTGGGTCGGGGCTACACCTTC.

The V gene is TRBV6-4, the J gene TRBJ1-2; a possible D gene is TRBD1 (6 bases). The V gene's germline CDR1 is MRHNA and CDR2 SNTAGT. This CDR3 region has 13 residues. Deletions cut 2 bases from V and 8 bases from J, with 12 bases between. The CDR3 region has the DNA TGTGCCAGCAGTGACAGTAACAGGGCCGGCTACACCTTC. This gives the protein CASSDSNRAGYTF.

This clonotype was picked up many times. The chain joins TRBV6-5 to TRBJ1-3; D ambiguous. V lost 4 bases to trimming and J lost 2 bases, with 9 bases between them. Per the germline V gene, CDR1 is MNHEY and CDR2 is SVGAGI. The length of the CDR3 is 14 residues. This chain's CDR3 is CASSSQTTGNTIYF. CDR3 sequence (DNA): TGTGCCAGCAGTTCCCAGACGACTGGAAACACCATATATTTT.

V and J are TRBV5-1 and TRBJ1-1; D is possibly TRBD1 (6 bases). Per germline, CDR1 SGHRS and CDR2 YFSETQ. The CDR3 runs 15 residues. Trimming took 1 base from V and 1 from J, leaving 11 bases between them. CDR3 DNA: TGCGCCAGCAGCTTGATCCCGACAGGGAACACTGAAGCTTTCTTT. Translation: CASSLIPTGNTEAFF.

Here the CDR3 DNA reads TGTGCTAGTGGTTTGGGCCAACGTGGAGGCTACACCTTC. This sequence encodes CASGLGQRGGYTF. The gene calls are TRBV12-5 and TRBJ1-2; D remains unclear. The germline CDR1 and CDR2 sequences are LGHNT and FRNRAP. Trimming shortened V by 1 base and J by 8 bases, and 11 bases separated the two germline ends. CDR3 length equals 13 residues.

The chain links TRBV21-1 to TRBJ2-5. TRBV21-1 is a pseudogene locus. There are 12 residues in the CDR3. The CDR3 region has the DNA TGTGCCAGCAGGGACGGCCAAGAGACCCAGTACTTC. It specifies CASRDGQETQYF.

The chain uses TRBV18 and TRBJ2-7; D uncertain. Trimming removed 4 bases at V and 2 bases at J, with 12 bases between. Germline values: CDR1 KGHSH, CDR2 LQKENI. The CDR3 is 14 residues long. Written as DNA, the CDR3 is TGTGCCAGCTCACTCAACCTTGAGGCCTACGAGCAGTACTTC. Translation gives CASSLNLEAYEQYF.

This clonotype turned up a few times. The chain links TRBV12-3 or TRBV12-4 to TRBJ2-5; maybe TRBD1 (7 bases). CDR3 length: 15 amino acids. Trimming removed 7 bases from V and 5 bases from J, with 20 bases in between. CDR3 nucleotide sequence: TGTGCCAGCACCTCACCTCAGGGGGGTTTGGAGACCCAGTACTTC. Its translation: CASTSPQGGLETQYF.

The V call is TRBV7-2, the J call TRBJ2-3, with D possibly matching TRBD2 (5 bases). Germline CDR1 SGHTA, CDR2 FQGNSA. The CDR3 runs 14 residues. V lost 5 bases to trimming and J lost 4 bases, with 13 bases between them. CDR3 amino acids: CASSDWRPADTQYF. CDR3 bases: TGTGCCAGCAGCGACTGGAGGCCCGCAGATACGCAGTATTTT.

The chain employs TRBV5-5 and TRBJ2-7, with 12 bases identical to TRBD1. The length of the CDR3 is 15 residues. V shed 2 bases and J 5 bases; nucleotides not matched to a gene: 5. Germline V CDR1 and CDR2: SGHKS, YYEKEE (reference sequence). The CDR3 DNA is TGTGCCAGCAGCTTCCGGGACAGGGGGCGAGACGAGCAGTACTTC. Its protein product is CASSFRDRGRDEQYF.

The chain joins TRBV7-9 to TRBJ2-2; D perhaps matches TRBD1 (6 bases). The CDR3 extends over 14 amino acids. CDR1 and CDR2 from the germline V gene are SEHNR and FQNEAQ (reference sequence). Trimming shortened V by 7 bases and J by 5 bases, and 14 bases separated the two germline ends. CDR3 in amino acids: CASKRDTRTGELFF. The CDR3 DNA sequence: TGTGCCAGCAAGAGGGACACTAGAACCGGGGAGCTGTTTTTT. Filled out from reference TRBV7-9 and TRBJ2-2, the complete variable domain reads DTGVSQNPRHKITKRGQNVTFRCDPISEHNRLYWYRQTLGQGPEFLTYFQNEAQLEKSRLLSDRFSAERPKGSFSTLEIQRTEQGDSAMYLCASKRDTRTGELFFGEGSRLTVL.

The rearrangement links TRBV6-1 to TRBJ2-1; TRBD2 matches at 13 bases. The CDR3 is 15 residues long. Per the germline V gene, CDR1 is MNHNS and CDR2 is SASEGT. Trimming at V came to 7 bases and at J to 6 bases, leaving 6 bases not matched to a gene. DNA for the CDR3: TGTGCCAGCAAGATCCGGACTAGCGGGAGCAATGAGCAGTTCTTC. Translation: CASKIRTSGSNEQFF.

Ten or more counts support this clonotype. The rearrangement links TRBV20-1 to TRBJ2-3, with 8 nucleotides matching TRBD2. This CDR3 region has 14 residues. CDR1 is DFQATT and CDR2 is SNEGSKA in the germline V gene (reference sequence). With V trimmed by 5 bases and J by 2 bases, 6 bases remained unmatched. CDR3 region: CSAAAGGDTDTQYF. The CDR3, as DNA: TGCAGTGCTGCCGCCGGGGGGGACACAGATACGCAGTATTTT.

This clonotype was seen ten or more times. The chain recombines TRBV7-2 with TRBJ1-5; TRBD1 is a possible D gene (5 bases). The CDR3 is 15 amino acids. The germline V gene has CDR1 SGHTA and CDR2 FQGNSA. Trimming pared 5 bases from V and 4 bases from J, leaving 15 bases between. Written as DNA, the CDR3 is TGTGCCAGCAGCGCGGGGACGGATAATAATCAGCCCCAGCATTTT. Its protein product is CASSAGTDNNQPQHF.

A remark on this clonotype: Without the conserved terminal phenylalanine or tryptophan, this CDR3 likely stems from a read error. V usage is TRBV29-1 and J usage is TRBJ2-5, with D possibly matching TRBD2 (6 bases). CDR1 is SQVTM, CDR2 ANQGSEA, per germline. Between the trimmed V and J ends, which lost 3 bases and 2 bases, there was a span of 10 bases. CDR3 length equals 13 residues. CDR3 nucleotides: TGCAGCGTTGAGCGGGGACTTCAAGAGACCCAGTACTCC. Translated: CSVERGLQETQYS.

The sample holds a few counts of this clonotype. The chain combines TRBV5-5 with TRBJ2-1, with TRBD2 matching over 9 bases. CDR3 length: 16 residues. The V gene's germline CDR1 is SGHKS and CDR2 YYEKEE (reference sequence). Trimming cost V 3 bases and J 4 bases; bases outside gene matches: 8. The CDR3 spells CASSSGLAGEYNEQFF. CDR3 nucleotides: TGTGCCAGCAGCTCCGGCTTAGCGGGGGAATACAATGAGCAGTTCTTC.

This clonotype was recorded a few times. The chain uses TRBV29-1 and TRBJ1-5; 7 bases line up with TRBD1. Germline lookup yields CDR1 SQVTM and CDR2 ANQGSEA. J lost 2 bases, V lost 6 bases, and 7 bases had no gene match. The CDR3 is made up of 14 amino acids. DNA for the CDR3: TGCAGCGTAGCGACAGGGACGGGCAATCAGCCCCAGCATTTT. Amino acid sequence: CSVATGTGNQPQHF.

The chain recombines TRBV12-3 or TRBV12-4 with TRBJ2-7; 7 positions agree with TRBD1. The CDR3 is made up of 15 amino acids. After removal of 6 bases from V and 6 bases from J, the junction contained 14 bases not matched to a gene. As DNA, the CDR3 is TGTGCCAGCAGAGACGGACAGGCGCACACCTTCGAGCAGTACTTC. The encoded protein is CASRDGQAHTFEQYF.

The V call is TRBV7-2, the J call TRBJ2-3, with 9 positions matching TRBD2. The CDR3 consists of 17 residues. CDR1 is SGHTA, CDR2 FQGNSA, per germline. The trim removed 1 base at V and 4 bases at J, leaving 9 bases unmatched. For the CDR3, the DNA is TGTGCCAGCAGCTTAGTAGGGGCGGGAGGGTTGGCAGATACGCAGTATTTT. Residues: CASSLVGAGGLADTQYF.

This clonotype was found a few times. The gene calls are TRBV20-1 and TRBJ2-3, with D possibly being TRBD1 or TRBD2 (7 bases each). With 6 bases removed from V and 5 bases from J, the gap between germline ends came to 15 bases. Germline values: CDR1 DFQATT, CDR2 SNEGSKA (reference sequence). This CDR3 comprises 13 residues. CDR3 residues: CSAQGGAQDTQYF. For the CDR3, the DNA is TGCAGTGCCCAGGGGGGGGCCCAAGATACGCAGTATTTT.